This entry lists 27 T cell receptor beta chains sequenced from one sample in a study of blood T cell repertoires in COVID-19. Assay: immunoSEQ multiplex PCR; the TCRdb copy retains only in-frame clones and omits some. The sample gives about 190,000 clones, roughly nine tenths of which show up once; roughly 6.7% is in the top ten. Sequencing was performed on peripheral blood. The receptors derive from a man aged 40-49 years with acute or convalescent COVID-19.

The CDR3 reads CASSQPTGAVFF. DNA of the CDR3: TGTGCCAGCAGCCAACCGACAGGGGCGGTGTTTTTT. The V and J genes are TRBV16 and TRBJ2-2; 8 bases align to TRBD1. The CDR3 is 12 residues long. V was clipped by 2 bases and J by 15 bases; unmatched bases: 5. Germline assignment: CDR1 KGHSY and CDR2 FQNENV. The complete variable domain, with remaining parts taken from reference TRBV16 and TRBJ2-2, reads GEEVAQTPKHLVRGEGQKAKLYCAPIKGHSYVFWYQQVLKNEFKFLISFQNENVFDETGMPKERFSAKCLPNSPCSLEIQATKLEDSAVYFCASSQPTGAVFFGEGSRLTVL.

In DNA form, the CDR3 reads TGTGCCAGCAGCCTGACTAGCGGGGGGGCTTTTTTGGAGACCCAGTACTTC. It codes for CASSLTSGGAFLETQYF. The chain carries TRBV7-9 and TRBJ2-5; 14 bases are a match to TRBD2. The V gene's germline CDR1 is SEHNR and CDR2 FQNEAQ (reference sequence). The CDR3 extends over 17 amino acids. V shed 5 bases, J shed 5 bases, and the junction held 10 bases outside the gene matches.

The chain uses TRBV24-1 and TRBJ1-6; 8 nucleotides match TRBD1. The CDR3 consists of 15 residues. V trimming: 12 bases; J trimming: 7 bases; junction bases outside the gene matches: 13. CDR1 is KGHDR and CDR2 is SFDVKD in the germline V gene. DNA of the CDR3: TGTGCCGTCTTGATTGGACAGGGACGCAATTCACCCCTCCACTTT. Residues: CAVLIGQGRNSPLHF.

This clone was counted between two and nine times. The rearrangement links TRBV29-1 to TRBJ2-5; TRBD1 matches 9 bases. The germline V gene encodes CDR1 SQVTM and CDR2 ANQGSEA. J lost 5 bases, V lost 7 bases, and 8 bases had no gene match. This CDR3 region has 13 residues. Written as DNA, the CDR3 is TGCAGCGCCGGACAGGGGATCGGGGAGACCCAGTACTTC. Translated: CSAGQGIGETQYF. The full variable domain, its missing parts supplied by reference TRBV29-1 and TRBJ2-5, is SAVISQKPSRDICQRGTSLTIQCQVDSQVTMMFWYRQQPGQSLTLIATANQGSEATYESGFVIDKFPISRPNLTFSTLTVSNMSPEDSSIYLCSAGQGIGETQYFGPGTRLLVL.

The chain has TRBV15 and TRBJ2-6, with D hard to call. Trimming shortened V by 2 bases and J by 0 bases, and 2 bases separated the two germline ends. The CDR3 extends over 14 amino acids. The V gene's germline CDR1 is LNHNV and CDR2 YYDKDF (reference sequence). The CDR3 DNA reads TGTGCCACCAGCAGACGCTCTGGGGCCAACGTCCTGACTTTC. It specifies CATSRRSGANVLTF.

The chain employs TRBV5-5 and TRBJ2-7; a possible D gene is TRBD1 (5 bases). The germline CDR1 and CDR2 sequences are SGHKS and YYEKEE (reference sequence). The length of the CDR3 is 13 residues. The V end lost 1 base, the J end lost 3 bases, and 8 bases lay between the germline ends. CDR3 residues: CASSLTGNYEQYF. In DNA, the CDR3 is TGTGCCAGCAGCTTGACAGGCAACTACGAGCAGTACTTC.

The chain links TRBV23-1 to TRBJ2-2; D perhaps matches TRBD1 (5 bases). TRBV23-1 is recorded as an ORF, its role being uncertain. Trimming left V 4 bases short and J 4 bases short, with 16 bases between. The CDR3 spans 16 residues. In DNA, the CDR3 is TGCGCCAGCAGTCCTCCGTGGGGCAGGACCACCGGGGAGCTGTTTTTT. Protein product: CASSPPWGRTTGELFF.

V usage is TRBV2 and J usage is TRBJ1-5; 8 nucleotides match TRBD1. The CDR3 is made up of 14 amino acids. V shed 7 bases, J shed 4 bases, and the junction held 6 bases outside the gene matches. The germline CDR1 and CDR2 sequences are SNHLY and FYNNEI. This CDR3 is CASNDDRGNQPQHF. CDR3 DNA sequence: TGTGCCAGCAATGATGACAGGGGTAATCAGCCCCAGCATTTT.

The sample holds one count of this clone. The same CDR3 can be traced to other DNA sequences in this sample. CDR3 loop: CAWTRGGNTEAFF. For the CDR3, the DNA is TGTGCCTGGACTAGAGGGGGAAACACTGAAGCTTTCTTT. V usage is TRBV30 and J usage is TRBJ1-1, with D perhaps matching TRBD1 (6 bases). Germline loops: CDR1 GTSNPN, CDR2 SVGIG (reference sequence). Trimming shortened V by 4 bases and J by 2 bases, and 11 bases separated the two germline ends. This CDR3 region has 13 residues.

V usage is TRBV7-3 and J usage is TRBJ2-1; 10 nucleotides align to TRBD2. The CDR3 covers 15 residues. V lost 5 bases, J lost 9 bases, and 10 bases stayed unmatched. Germline V lookup: CDR1 SGHTA, CDR2 FQGTGA. CDR3 nucleotide sequence: TGTGCCAGCAGCCCCATAGCGGGGGGAGGAGGTGAGCAGTTCTTC. This encodes CASSPIAGGGGEQFF.

This sequence joins TRBV7-2 and TRBJ2-7; 8 bases align to TRBD2. The CDR3 extends over 14 amino acids. V lost 7 bases and J lost 4; bases outside the gene matches: 9. Germline CDR1 and CDR2: SGHTA and FQGNSA. CDR3 in amino acids: CASTASSGGYEQYF. CDR3 bases: TGTGCCAGCACCGCCTCCAGCGGGGGTTACGAGCAGTACTTC.

This chain links TRBV2 with TRBJ2-5; 14 bases map to TRBD2. Trimming took 5 bases from V and 4 from J; bases not matched to a gene: 3. There are 15 residues in the CDR3. Germline V gives CDR1 SNHLY, CDR2 FYNNEI. The CDR3 here is CASSRTSGGLETQYF. For the CDR3, the DNA is TGTGCCAGCAGTAGGACTAGCGGGGGGTTAGAGACCCAGTACTTC.

This sequence joins TRBV2 and TRBJ1-1, with D perhaps matching TRBD1 (6 bases). Germline CDR1 reads SNHLY; CDR2 reads FYNNEI. This CDR3 comprises 16 residues. The ends were cut back, 7 bases at V and 0 bases at J, with 18 bases in the middle. CDR3: CASTRLWTDMNTEAFF. The DNA of the CDR3 is TGTGCCAGCACTCGTCTGTGGACAGACATGAACACTGAAGCTTTCTTT.

V gene TRBV19 combines with J gene TRBJ2-7; 12 bases are a match to TRBD2. The germline V gene has CDR1 LNHDA and CDR2 SQIVND (reference sequence). J lost 2 bases, V lost 5 bases, and 10 bases had no gene match. The CDR3 is made up of 17 amino acids. CDR3 amino acids: CASSWAGLAGGPYEQYF. DNA for the CDR3: TGTGCCAGTAGTTGGGCCGGCCTAGCGGGGGGGCCCTACGAGCAGTACTTC.

The chain combines TRBV10-2 with TRBJ2-7; D unresolved. The CDR3 is 12 residues long. With 2 bases removed from V and 4 bases from J, the gap between germline ends came to 6 bases. Germline V lookup: CDR1 WSHSY, CDR2 SAAADI. This CDR3 reads CASSEPSYEQYF. Here the CDR3 DNA reads TGCGCCAGCAGTGAGCCCTCTTACGAGCAGTACTTC.

The genes are TRBV9 and TRBJ1-4; tentatively, D is TRBD1 (5 bases). Germline lookup yields CDR1 SGDLS and CDR2 YYNGEE. The CDR3 totals 15 residues. Trimming took off 5 bases at V and 8 bases at J, with 19 bases between the two ends. The CDR3 coding sequence is TGTGCCAGCAGTCTAGGCGGGACCCCCCAAGAAAAACTGTTTTTT. Translated: CASSLGGTPQEKLFF. The full variable domain, its missing parts supplied by reference TRBV9 and TRBJ1-4, is DSGVTQTPKHLITATGQRVTLRCSPRSGDLSVYWYQQSLDQGLQFLIQYYNGEERAKGNILERFSAQQFPDLHSELNLSSLELGDSALYFCASSLGGTPQEKLFFGSGTQLSVL.

This sequence joins TRBV21-1 and TRBJ2-1; the D call TRBD1 from the table was never checked on the DNA. TRBV21-1 is assigned pseudogene status. This CDR3 has 14 amino acids. CDR3 sequence: CASLRSTGVLEQFF. CDR3 coding DNA: TGTGCCAGCTTAAGGTCGACAGGGGTGCTTGAGCAGTTCTTC.

The J gene is TRBJ1-2, the V gene TRBV7-9, with 7 bases lining up with TRBD1. This CDR3 has 14 residues. The V gene end was trimmed by 2 bases and the J gene end by 8 bases; junction bases not matched to a gene: 8. Germline values: CDR1 SEHNR, CDR2 FQNEAQ (reference sequence). As DNA, the CDR3 is TGTGCCAGCAGCTTACTGACAGGGCAGGACGGCTACACCTTC. Residues: CASSLLTGQDGYTF.

The chain uses TRBV5-6 and TRBJ1-6; 7 positions agree with TRBD1. This CDR3 is 14 amino acids long. Germline V CDR1 and CDR2: SGHDT, YYEEEE. V lost 0 bases to trimming and J lost 14 bases; unmatched junction nucleotides: 8. The CDR3 nucleotides read TGTGCCAGCAGCTTGGTCCCAGGCAGGGGGACCCTCCACTTT. Its translation is CASSLVPGRGTLHF.

The chain has TRBV30 and TRBJ2-5, with 11 nucleotides matching TRBD1. This CDR3 is built from 15 residues. Germline CDR1 GTSNPN, CDR2 SVGIG (reference sequence). The V and J ends lost 4 bases and 6 bases, in that order; junction bases with no gene match: 10. The CDR3 region has the DNA TGTGCCTGGAATTACGGGACAGGGGGTCGTCAGACCCAGTACTTC. It is translated as CAWNYGTGGRQTQYF.

This chain uses TRBV6-5 with TRBJ2-1, with a possible D match to TRBD1 (6 bases). The length of the CDR3 is 15 residues. Germline CDR1 and CDR2: MNHEY and SVGAGI. With 4 bases removed from V and 2 bases from J, the gap between germline ends came to 12 bases. CDR3 in DNA: TGTGCCAGCAGTTCCACAGGGAGCCCCTACAATGAGCAGTTCTTC. It is translated as CASSSTGSPYNEQFF.

This clone was detected only once. The J gene is TRBJ2-7, the V gene TRBV6-5; a possible D gene is TRBD2 (7 bases). Trimming pared 0 bases from V and 2 bases from J, leaving 14 bases between. Germline V gene data show CDR1 as MNHEY and CDR2 as SVGAGI. This CDR3 spans 16 amino acids. CDR3 nucleotides: TGTGCCAGCAGTTACTCTTCGGGGGGCATGACCTACGAGCAGTACTTC. Translated, it gives CASSYSSGGMTYEQYF.

The chain joins TRBV9 to TRBJ2-7; 8 nucleotides align to TRBD1. The CDR3 is made up of 14 amino acids. CDR1 is SGDLS and CDR2 is YYNGEE in the germline V gene. After removal of 3 bases from V and 3 bases from J, the junction contained 5 bases not matched to a gene. CDR3 DNA: TGTGCCAGCAGCGCCGGGACAGGCAACTACGAGCAGTACTTC. This codes for CASSAGTGNYEQYF.

The genes are TRBV7-2 and TRBJ2-7; 13 bases map to TRBD2. This CDR3 has 15 amino acids. The V and J ends lost 5 bases and 1 base, in that order; junction bases with no gene match: 2. The germline CDR1 and CDR2 sequences are SGHTA and FQGNSA. This CDR3 is CASSPGLAGSYEQYF. The CDR3, as DNA: TGTGCCAGCAGCCCGGGACTAGCGGGGTCCTACGAGCAGTACTTC.

This rearrangement joins TRBV12-3 or TRBV12-4 to TRBJ1-2, with 8 bases that match TRBD1. The CDR3 has 13 residues. The trim removed 5 bases at V and 5 bases at J, leaving 4 bases unmatched. Here the CDR3 reads CASSTGGGYGYTF. The CDR3 coding sequence is TGTGCCAGCAGTACAGGGGGGGGGTATGGCTACACCTTC.

This chain links TRBV20-1 with TRBJ1-1, with 9 bases that match TRBD1. The CDR3 runs 11 residues. Germline V gives CDR1 DFQATT, CDR2 SNEGSKA (reference sequence). The CDR3 DNA sequence: TGCAGGCCGGACAGGGGTACTGAAGCTTTCTTT. This gives the protein CRPDRGTEAFF.

CDR3 loop: CASSVNRDRANTGELFF. The CDR3, as DNA: TGTGCCAGCAGCGTGAACCGGGACAGGGCGAACACCGGGGAGCTGTTTTTT. This chain joins TRBV9 and TRBJ2-2; 9 bases match TRBD1. The CDR3 runs to 17 residues. Trimming at V came to 2 bases and at J to 0 bases, leaving 5 bases not matched to a gene. Germline values: CDR1 SGDLS, CDR2 YYNGEE.